This TCR beta chain originates from a study of blood T cell repertoires in COVID-19. The CDR3 loop spans 14 amino acids. Trimming at V came to 2 bases and at J to 5 bases, leaving 9 bases not matched to a gene. CDR1 and CDR2 from the germline V gene are GTSNPN and SVGIG (reference sequence). Method: immunoSEQ multiplex PCR; TCRdb's copy keeps in-frame clones and lacks some. The sample shows about 300,000 clones, 84% of them seen only once. This sequence originates from a human donor with COVID-19, enrolled during active disease. The donor label of this sample is uncertain. The chain uses TRBV30 and TRBJ2-7, with TRBD2 matching 7 bases. Sequencing was performed on peripheral blood. CDR3 DNA: TGTGCCTGGAGTAAGGCGGGAGTGTTTAACGAGCAGTACTTC. Protein product: CAWSKAGVFNEQYF.